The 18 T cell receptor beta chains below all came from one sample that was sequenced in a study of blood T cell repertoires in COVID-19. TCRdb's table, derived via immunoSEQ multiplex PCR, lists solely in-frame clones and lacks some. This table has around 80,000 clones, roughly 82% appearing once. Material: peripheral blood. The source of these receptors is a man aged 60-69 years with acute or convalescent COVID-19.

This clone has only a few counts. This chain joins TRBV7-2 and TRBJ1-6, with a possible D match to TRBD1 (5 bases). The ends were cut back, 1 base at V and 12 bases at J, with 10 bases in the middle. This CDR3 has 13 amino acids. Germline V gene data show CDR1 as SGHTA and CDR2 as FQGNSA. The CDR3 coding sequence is TGTGCCAGCAGCTTAGGGACACAACAACCCCTCCACTTT. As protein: CASSLGTQQPLHF.

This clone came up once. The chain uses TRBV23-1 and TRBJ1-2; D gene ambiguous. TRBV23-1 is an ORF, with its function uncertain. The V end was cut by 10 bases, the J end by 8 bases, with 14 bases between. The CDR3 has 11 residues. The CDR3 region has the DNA TGCGCCATCGGGAGGGTAGGGGGCTACACCTTC. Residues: CAIGRVGGYTF.

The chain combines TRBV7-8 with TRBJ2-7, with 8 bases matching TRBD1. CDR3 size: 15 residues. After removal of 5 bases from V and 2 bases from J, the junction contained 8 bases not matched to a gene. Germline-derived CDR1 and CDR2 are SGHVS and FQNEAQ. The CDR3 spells CASSGQGSGPYEQYF. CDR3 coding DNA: TGTGCCAGCAGCGGACAGGGATCAGGGCCCTACGAGCAGTACTTC.

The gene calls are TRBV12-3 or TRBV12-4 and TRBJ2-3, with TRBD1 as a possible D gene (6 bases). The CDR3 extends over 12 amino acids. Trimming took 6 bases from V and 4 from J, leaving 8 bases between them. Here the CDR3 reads CASRGAADTQYF. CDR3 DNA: TGTGCCAGCAGGGGGGCGGCAGATACGCAGTATTTT.

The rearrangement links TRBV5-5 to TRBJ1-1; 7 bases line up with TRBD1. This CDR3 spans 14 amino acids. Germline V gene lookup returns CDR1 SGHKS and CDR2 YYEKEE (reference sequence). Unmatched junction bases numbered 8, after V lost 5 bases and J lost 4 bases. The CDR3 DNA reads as TGTGCCAGCAGGGATTACAGGGGAAGCACTGAAGCTTTCTTT. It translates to CASRDYRGSTEAFF.

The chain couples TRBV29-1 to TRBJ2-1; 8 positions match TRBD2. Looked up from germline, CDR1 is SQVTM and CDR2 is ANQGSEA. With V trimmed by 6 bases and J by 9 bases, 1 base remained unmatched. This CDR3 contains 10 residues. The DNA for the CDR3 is TGCAGCGTAGCGGGAGCTGAGCAGTTCTTC. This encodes CSVAGAEQFF.

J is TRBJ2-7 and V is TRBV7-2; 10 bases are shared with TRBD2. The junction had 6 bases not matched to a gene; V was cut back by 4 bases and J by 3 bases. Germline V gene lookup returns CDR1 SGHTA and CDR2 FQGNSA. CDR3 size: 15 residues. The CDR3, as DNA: TGTGCCAGCAGCTCGGAGCGGGAGGGGATCTACGAGCAGTACTTC. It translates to CASSSEREGIYEQYF.

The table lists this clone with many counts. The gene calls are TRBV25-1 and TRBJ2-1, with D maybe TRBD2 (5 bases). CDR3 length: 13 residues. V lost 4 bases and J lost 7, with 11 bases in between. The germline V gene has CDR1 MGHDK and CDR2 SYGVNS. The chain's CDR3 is CASSAVAPNEQFF. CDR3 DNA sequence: TGTGCCAGCAGTGCGGTAGCGCCAAATGAGCAGTTCTTC.

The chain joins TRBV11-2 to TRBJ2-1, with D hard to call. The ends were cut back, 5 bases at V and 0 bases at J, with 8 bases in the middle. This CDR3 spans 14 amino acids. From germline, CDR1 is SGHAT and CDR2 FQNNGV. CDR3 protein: CASSPIFSYNEQFF. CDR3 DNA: TGTGCCAGCAGCCCAATTTTCTCCTACAATGAGCAGTTCTTC.

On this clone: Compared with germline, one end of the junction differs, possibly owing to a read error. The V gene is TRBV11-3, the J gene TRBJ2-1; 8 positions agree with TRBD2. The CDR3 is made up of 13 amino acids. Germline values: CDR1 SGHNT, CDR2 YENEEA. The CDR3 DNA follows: TGTGCCAGCAGTTTAGCGGGGTACAATGAGCAGTTCTTC. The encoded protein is CASSLAGYNEQFF.

CDR3 in amino acids: CASSVQGNGYTF. CDR3 DNA: TGTGCCAGCAGTGTGCAGGGGAATGGCTACACCTTC. The genes are TRBV28 and TRBJ1-2; D possibly corresponds to TRBD1 (6 bases). Germline loops: CDR1 MDHEN, CDR2 SYDVKM. This CDR3 region has 12 residues. V was trimmed by 5 bases and J by 6 bases, leaving 10 bases between them.

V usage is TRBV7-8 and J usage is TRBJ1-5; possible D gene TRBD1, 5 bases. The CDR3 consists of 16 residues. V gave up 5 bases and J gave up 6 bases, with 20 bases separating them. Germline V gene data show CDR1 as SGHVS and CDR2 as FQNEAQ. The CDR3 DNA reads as TGTGCCAGCAGCCCAATGAGGGCGGGGGTTACTCAGCCCCAGCATTTT. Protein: CASSPMRAGVTQPQHF.

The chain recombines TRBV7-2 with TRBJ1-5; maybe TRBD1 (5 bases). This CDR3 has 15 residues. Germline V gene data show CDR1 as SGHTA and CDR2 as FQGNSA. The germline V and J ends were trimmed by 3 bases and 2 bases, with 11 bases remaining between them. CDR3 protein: CASSLNWGGNQPQHF. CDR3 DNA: TGTGCCAGCAGCTTGAATTGGGGGGGCAATCAGCCCCAGCATTTT.

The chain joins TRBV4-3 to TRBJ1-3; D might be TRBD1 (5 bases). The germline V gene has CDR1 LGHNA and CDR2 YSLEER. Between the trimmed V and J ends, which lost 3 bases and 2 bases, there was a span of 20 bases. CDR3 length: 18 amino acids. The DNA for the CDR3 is TGCGCCAGCAGCCAGCGACCCCCGCAGGGTTCAACTGGAAACACCATATATTTT. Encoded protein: CASSQRPPQGSTGNTIYF.

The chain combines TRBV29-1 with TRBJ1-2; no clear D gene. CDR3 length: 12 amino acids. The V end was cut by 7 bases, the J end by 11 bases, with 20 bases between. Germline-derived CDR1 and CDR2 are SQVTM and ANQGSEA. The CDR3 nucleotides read TGCAGCGCCCTGGGTCCCGTAACGCGGTACACCTTC. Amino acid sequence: CSALGPVTRYTF.

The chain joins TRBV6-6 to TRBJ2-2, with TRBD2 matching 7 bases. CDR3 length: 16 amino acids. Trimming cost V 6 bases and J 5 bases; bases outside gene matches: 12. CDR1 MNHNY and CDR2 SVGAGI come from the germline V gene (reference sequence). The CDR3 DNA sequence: TGTGCCAGCAGCTACGCAGCGGGGAGCGTTACCGGGGAGCTGTTTTTT. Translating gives CASSYAAGSVTGELFF.

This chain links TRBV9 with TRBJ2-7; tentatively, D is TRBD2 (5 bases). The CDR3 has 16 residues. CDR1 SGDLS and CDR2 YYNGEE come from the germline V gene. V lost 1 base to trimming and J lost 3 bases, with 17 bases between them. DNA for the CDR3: TGTGCCAGCAGCGTAAAAGGAGGTAGCCGATTCTACGAGCAGTACTTC. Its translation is CASSVKGGSRFYEQYF. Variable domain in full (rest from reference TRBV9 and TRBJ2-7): DSGVTQTPKHLITATGQRVTLRCSPRSGDLSVYWYQQSLDQGLQFLIQYYNGEERAKGNILERFSAQQFPDLHSELNLSSLELGDSALYFCASSVKGGSRFYEQYFGPGTRLTVT.

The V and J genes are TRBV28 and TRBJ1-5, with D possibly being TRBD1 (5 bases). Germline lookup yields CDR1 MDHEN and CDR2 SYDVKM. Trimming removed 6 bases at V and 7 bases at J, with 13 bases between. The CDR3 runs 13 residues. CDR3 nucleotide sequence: TGTGCCAGCAGGGCAGGGTCCAGGCAGCCCCAGCATTTT. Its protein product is CASRAGSRQPQHF. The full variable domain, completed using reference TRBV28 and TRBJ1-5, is DVKVTQSSRYLVKRTGEKVFLECVQDMDHENMFWYRQDPGLGLRLIYFSYDVKMKEKGDIPEGYSVSREKKERFSLILESASTNQTSMYLCASRAGSRQPQHFGDGTRLSIL.